The present entry profiles one TCR beta chain with its context. The CDR3 is 12 residues long. Trimming removed 6 bases from V and 7 bases from J, with 12 bases in between. This entry is derived from a study of blood T cell repertoires in COVID-19. Study overall: Sample material is recorded as cDNA or gDNA derived from T cells, B-cell-depleted T cells, or PBMCs.

TCRdb's copy holds only in-frame clones and misses some; the assay was immunoSEQ multiplex PCR. Counted here are roughly 100,000 clones, about 86% occurring once; the ten biggest clones make up 37%. This sequence originates from an elderly man with acute or convalescent COVID-19. The material sequenced was peripheral blood. The rearrangement links TRBV12-3 or TRBV12-4 to TRBJ1-1; D ambiguous. DNA of the CDR3: TGTGCCAGCAGCCCCAGGTTGAATGAAGCTTTCTTT. Protein sequence: CASSPRLNEAFF.